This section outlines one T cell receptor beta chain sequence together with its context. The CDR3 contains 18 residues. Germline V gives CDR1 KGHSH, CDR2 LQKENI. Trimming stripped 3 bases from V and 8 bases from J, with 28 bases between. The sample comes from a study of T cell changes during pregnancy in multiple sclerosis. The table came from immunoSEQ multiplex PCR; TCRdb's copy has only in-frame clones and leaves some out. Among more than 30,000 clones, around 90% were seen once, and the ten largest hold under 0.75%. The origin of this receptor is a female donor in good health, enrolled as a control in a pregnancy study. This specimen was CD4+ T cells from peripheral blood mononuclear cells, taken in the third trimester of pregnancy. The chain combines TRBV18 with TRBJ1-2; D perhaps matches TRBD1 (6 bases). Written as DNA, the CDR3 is TGTGCCAGCTCACCGATTCCTCTCAGGGGAAGAAACCAGGACGGCTACACCTTC. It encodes CASSPIPLRGRNQDGYTF.